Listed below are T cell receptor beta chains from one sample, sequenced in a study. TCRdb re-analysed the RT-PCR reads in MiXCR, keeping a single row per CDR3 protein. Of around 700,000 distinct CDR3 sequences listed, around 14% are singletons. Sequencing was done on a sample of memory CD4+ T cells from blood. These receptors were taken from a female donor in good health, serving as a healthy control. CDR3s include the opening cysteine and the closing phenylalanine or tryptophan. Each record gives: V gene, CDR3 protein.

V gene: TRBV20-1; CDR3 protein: CSARSPGPPSTDTQYF
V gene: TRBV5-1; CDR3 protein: CASSLQPVSYNEQFF
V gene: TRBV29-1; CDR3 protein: CSVEMTQGIQTLRQHF
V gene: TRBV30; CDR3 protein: CAWLEGSEQFF
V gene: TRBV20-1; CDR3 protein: CSATTSDRGLYEQYF
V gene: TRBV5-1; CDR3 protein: CASSLFGTDTQYF
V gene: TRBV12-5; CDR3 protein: CASGQTGYTEAFF
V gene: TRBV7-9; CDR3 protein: CASAPGDGNQPQHF
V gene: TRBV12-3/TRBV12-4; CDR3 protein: CASSFMGLAGEETQYF
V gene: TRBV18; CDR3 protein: CASSPDEDTQYF
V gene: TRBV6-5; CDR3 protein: CASSPLMDSPLHF
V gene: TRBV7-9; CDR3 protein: CASNLGGEETQYF
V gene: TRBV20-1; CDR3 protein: CSARVPTGGTYNEQFF
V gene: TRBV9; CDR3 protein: CASSSRSGGANIQYF
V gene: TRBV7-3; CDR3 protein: CASSRDRVADTQYF
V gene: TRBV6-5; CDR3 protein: CASSYSSSAPYEQYF
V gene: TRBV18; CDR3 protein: CASSPEDRGEQYF
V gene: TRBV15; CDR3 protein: CATSRGGLGDTEAFF
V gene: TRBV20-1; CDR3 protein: CSVKRGDTQYF
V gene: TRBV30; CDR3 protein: CAWRGQNPSEQYF
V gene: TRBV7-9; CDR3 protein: CASSSGPIGNTIYF
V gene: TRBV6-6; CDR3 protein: CASSQDRGLTGTQYF
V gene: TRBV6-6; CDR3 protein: CASSGQGLASPLHF
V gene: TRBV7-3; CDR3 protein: CASSSGINTEAFF
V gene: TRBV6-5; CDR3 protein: CASSRELGSQGANVLTF
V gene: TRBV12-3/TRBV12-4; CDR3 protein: CASSFQGQSNQPQHF
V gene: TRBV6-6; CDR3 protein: CASSSSSGQPQHF
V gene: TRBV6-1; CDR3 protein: CASSVAKGANTGELFF
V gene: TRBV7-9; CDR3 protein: CASSLAVAGWETQYF
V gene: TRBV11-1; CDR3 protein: CASSLGTLARSDQETQYF
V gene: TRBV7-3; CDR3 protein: CASSLTNSEADTQYF
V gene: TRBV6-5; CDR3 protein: CASSPLGPRHGGYTF
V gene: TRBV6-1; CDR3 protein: CASRRQTNTEAFF
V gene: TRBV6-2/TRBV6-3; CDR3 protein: CASKSTSGGYEQYF
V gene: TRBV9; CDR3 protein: CASSVGTTGETQYF
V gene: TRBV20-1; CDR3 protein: CSASGGAYGYTF
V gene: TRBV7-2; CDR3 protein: CASSQGGQPQETQYF
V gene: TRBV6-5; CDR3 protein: CASSYPSGTGGMNTEAFF
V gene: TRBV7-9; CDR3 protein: CASSLLSGNYGYTF